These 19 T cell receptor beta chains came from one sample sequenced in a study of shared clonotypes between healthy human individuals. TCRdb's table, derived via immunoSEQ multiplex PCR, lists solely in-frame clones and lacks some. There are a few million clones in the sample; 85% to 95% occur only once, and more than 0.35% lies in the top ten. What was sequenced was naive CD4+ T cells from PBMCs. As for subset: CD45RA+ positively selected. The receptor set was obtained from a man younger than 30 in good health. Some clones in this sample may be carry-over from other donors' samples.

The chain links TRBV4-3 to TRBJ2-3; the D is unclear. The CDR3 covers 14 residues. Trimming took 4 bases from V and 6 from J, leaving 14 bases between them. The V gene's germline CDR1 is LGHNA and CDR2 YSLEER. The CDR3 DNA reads TGCGCCAGCAGCCCCCGCCCGGCACCGGATACGCAGTATTTT. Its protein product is CASSPRPAPDTQYF.

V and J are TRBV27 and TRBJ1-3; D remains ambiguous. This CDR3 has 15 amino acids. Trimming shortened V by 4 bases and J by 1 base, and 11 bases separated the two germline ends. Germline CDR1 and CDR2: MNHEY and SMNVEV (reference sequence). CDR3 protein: CASSSGDWSGNTIYF. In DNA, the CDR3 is TGTGCCAGCAGTTCCGGAGATTGGTCTGGAAACACCATATATTTT.

CDR3 sequence: CASSSGTGTTYGYTF. DNA of the CDR3: TGCGCCAGCAGCTCCGGGACAGGGACTACTTATGGCTACACCTTC. The V gene is TRBV5-1, the J gene TRBJ1-2; 9 positions agree with TRBD1. The CDR3 consists of 15 residues. Germline V gives CDR1 SGHRS, CDR2 YFSETQ. Unmatched junction bases numbered 8, after V lost 3 bases and J lost 5 bases.

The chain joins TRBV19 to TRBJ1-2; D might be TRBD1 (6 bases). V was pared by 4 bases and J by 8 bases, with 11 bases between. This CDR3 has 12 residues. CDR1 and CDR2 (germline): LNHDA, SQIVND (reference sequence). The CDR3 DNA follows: TGTGCCAGTAGTACCGGGACATCCGGCTACACCTTC. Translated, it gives CASSTGTSGYTF.

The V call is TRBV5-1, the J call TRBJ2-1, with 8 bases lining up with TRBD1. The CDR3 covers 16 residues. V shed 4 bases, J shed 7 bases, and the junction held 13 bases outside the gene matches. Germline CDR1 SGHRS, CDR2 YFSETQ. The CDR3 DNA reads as TGCGCCAGCAGCGCGGACGAGCAGGGGGCGCGGAATGAGCAGTTCTTC. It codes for CASSADEQGARNEQFF.

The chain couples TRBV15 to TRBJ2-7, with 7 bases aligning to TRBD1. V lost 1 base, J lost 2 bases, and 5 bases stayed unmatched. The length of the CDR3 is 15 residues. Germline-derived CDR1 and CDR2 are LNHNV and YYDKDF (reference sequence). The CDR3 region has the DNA TGTGCCACCAGCAGAGGTCGACAGGGCCCCTACGAGCAGTACTTC. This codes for CATSRGRQGPYEQYF.

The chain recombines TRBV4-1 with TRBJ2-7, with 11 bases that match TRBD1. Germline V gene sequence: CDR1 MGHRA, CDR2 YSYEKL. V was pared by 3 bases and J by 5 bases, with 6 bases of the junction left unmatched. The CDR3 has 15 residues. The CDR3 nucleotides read TGCGCCAGCAGCCAGCCCCGGACAGGGGGCCACGAGCAGTACTTC. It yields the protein CASSQPRTGGHEQYF.

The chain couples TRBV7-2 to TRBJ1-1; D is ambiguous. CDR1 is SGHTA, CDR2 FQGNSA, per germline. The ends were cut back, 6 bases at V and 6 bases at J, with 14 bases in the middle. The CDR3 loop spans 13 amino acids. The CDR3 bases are TGTGCCAGCAGTTCACAGAAGGGCGCTGAAGCTTTCTTT. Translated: CASSSQKGAEAFF. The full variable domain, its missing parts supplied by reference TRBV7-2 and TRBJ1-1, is GAGVSQSPSNKVTEKGKDVELRCDPISGHTALYWYRQSLGQGLEFLIYFQGNSAPDKSGLPSDRFSAERTGGSVSTLTIQRTQQEDSAVYLCASSSQKGAEAFFGQGTRLTVV.

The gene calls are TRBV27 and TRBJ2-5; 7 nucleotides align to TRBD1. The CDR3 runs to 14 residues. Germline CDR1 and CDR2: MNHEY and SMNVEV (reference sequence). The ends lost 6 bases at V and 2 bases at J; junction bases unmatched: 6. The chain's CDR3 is CASRQGIRQETQYF. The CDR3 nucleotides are TGTGCCAGCAGACAGGGGATCAGGCAAGAGACCCAGTACTTC.

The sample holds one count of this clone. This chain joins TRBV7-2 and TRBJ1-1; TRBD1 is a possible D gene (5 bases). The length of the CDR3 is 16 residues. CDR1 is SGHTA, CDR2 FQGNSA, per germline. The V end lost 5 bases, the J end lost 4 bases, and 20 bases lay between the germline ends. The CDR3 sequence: CASSLLGGAWVTEAFF. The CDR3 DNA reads TGTGCCAGCAGCCTACTTGGGGGAGCCTGGGTCACTGAAGCTTTCTTT.

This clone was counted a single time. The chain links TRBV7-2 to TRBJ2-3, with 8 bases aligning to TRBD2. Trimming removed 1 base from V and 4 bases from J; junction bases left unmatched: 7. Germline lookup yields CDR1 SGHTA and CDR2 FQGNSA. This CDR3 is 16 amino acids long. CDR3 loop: CASSLVVAGNPDTQYF. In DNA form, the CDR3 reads TGTGCCAGCAGCTTAGTGGTAGCGGGAAACCCAGATACGCAGTATTTT.

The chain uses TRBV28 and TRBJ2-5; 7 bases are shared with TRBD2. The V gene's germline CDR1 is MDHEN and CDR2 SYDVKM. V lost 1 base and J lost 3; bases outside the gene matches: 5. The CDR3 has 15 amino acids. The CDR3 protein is CASSLFRAGEETQYF. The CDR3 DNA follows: TGTGCCAGCAGTTTATTTCGGGCGGGAGAAGAGACCCAGTACTTC.

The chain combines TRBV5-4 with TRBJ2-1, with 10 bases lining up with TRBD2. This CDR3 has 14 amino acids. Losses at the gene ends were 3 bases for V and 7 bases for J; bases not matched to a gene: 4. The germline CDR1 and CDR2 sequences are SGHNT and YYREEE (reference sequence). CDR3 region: CASSSGTSVNEQFF. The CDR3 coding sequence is TGTGCCAGCAGCTCAGGGACTAGCGTTAATGAGCAGTTCTTC.

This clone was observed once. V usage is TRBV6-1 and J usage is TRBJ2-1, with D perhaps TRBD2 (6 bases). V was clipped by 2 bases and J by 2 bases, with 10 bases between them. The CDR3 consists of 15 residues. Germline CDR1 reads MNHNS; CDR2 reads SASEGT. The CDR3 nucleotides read TGTGCCAGCAGTGAACTCAGCGGGCCCTACAATGAGCAGTTCTTC. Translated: CASSELSGPYNEQFF.

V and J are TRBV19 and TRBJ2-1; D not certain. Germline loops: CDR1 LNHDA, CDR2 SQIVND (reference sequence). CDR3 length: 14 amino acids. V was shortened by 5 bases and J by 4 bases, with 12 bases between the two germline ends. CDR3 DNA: TGTGCCAGTAGTTTTCGTCAGGAGTACAATGAGCAGTTCTTC. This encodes CASSFRQEYNEQFF.

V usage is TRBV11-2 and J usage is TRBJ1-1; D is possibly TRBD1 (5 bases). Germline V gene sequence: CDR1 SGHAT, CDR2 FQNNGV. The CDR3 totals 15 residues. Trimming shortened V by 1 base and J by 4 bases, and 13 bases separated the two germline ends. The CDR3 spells CASSLAGRSGTEAFF. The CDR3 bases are TGTGCCAGCAGCTTAGCGGGGCGCTCCGGCACTGAAGCTTTCTTT.

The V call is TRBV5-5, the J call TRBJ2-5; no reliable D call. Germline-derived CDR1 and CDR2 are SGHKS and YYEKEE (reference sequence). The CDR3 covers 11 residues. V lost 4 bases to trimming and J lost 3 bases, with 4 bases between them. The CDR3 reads CASSLKETQYF. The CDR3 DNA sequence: TGTGCCAGCAGCCTGAAAGAGACCCAGTACTTC.

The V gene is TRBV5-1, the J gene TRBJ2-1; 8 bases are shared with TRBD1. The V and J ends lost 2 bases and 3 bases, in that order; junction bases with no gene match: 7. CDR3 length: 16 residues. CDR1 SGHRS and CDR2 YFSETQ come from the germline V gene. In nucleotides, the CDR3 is TGCGCCAGCAGCTTACCCCGGACAGGGATCTACAATGAGCAGTTCTTC. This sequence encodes CASSLPRTGIYNEQFF.

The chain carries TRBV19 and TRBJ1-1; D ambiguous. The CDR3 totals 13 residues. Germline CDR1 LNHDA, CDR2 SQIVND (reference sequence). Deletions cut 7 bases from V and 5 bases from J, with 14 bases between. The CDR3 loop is CASKEEGRTEAFF. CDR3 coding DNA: TGTGCCAGTAAGGAGGAGGGTAGGACTGAAGCTTTCTTT.